Listed here are 11 T cell receptor beta chains from one sample, sequenced in a study of breast tumors, draining lymph nodes, adjacent tissues. The lymph nodes were axillary draining lymph nodes from breast cancer patients. Via MiXCR, TCRdb re-called the multiplex PCR reads, giving one row per CDR3 protein. The data contain about 180,000 distinct CDR3 sequences, approximately 30% of them singletons. The sample taken for sequencing was axillary lymph node tissue. The receptors were sampled from a female donor with breast cancer. Some clones in this sample may be carry-over from other donors' samples.

This clonotype has a count of ten or more. The gene calls are TRBV11-3 and TRBJ2-7, with 7 bases identical to TRBD2. Germline V gene sequence: CDR1 SGHNT, CDR2 YENEEA. This CDR3 comprises 14 residues. Unmatched junction bases numbered 6, after V lost 5 bases and J lost 2 bases. CDR3 coding DNA: TGTGCCAGCAGCCCGGGGGGAGAGGCCTACGAGCAGTACTTC. Protein product: CASSPGGEAYEQYF.

In the case of this clonotype: This may be a read error: a much more frequent sequence differs by one nucleotide. The J gene is TRBJ2-7, the V gene TRBV11-2; D ambiguous. This CDR3 contains 16 residues. Germline CDR1 SGHAT, CDR2 FQNNGV. The germline V and J ends were trimmed by 5 bases and 2 bases, with 19 bases remaining between them. In DNA, the CDR3 is TGTGCCAGCAGCCACGGCTTGGGCACGCGCACCTACGAGCAGTACTTC. The encoded protein is CASSHGLGTRTYEQYF.

A note on this clonotype: This may come from a read error, since a much larger clone is one base off. The CDR3 does not end in the conserved phenylalanine or tryptophan, so this is likely a read error. The rearrangement uses TRBV5-4 and TRBJ1-2, with D possibly being TRBD1 (5 bases). V was cut by 6 bases and J by 2 bases, with 14 bases left in between. Looked up from germline, CDR1 is SGHNT and CDR2 is YYREEE (reference sequence). This CDR3 contains 14 residues. CDR3 protein: CASTKDSLNYGYTS. CDR3 nucleotides: TGTGCCAGCACCAAAGACAGCCTCAACTATGGCTACACCTCC.

Points on this clonotype: Mismatch with germline at one junction end may stem from a read error. This rearrangement joins TRBV10-3 to TRBJ1-5; D is unclear. Germline V CDR1 and CDR2: ENHRY, SYGVKD. The CDR3 has 16 amino acids. The CDR3 spells CAIGESVRFVDQPQHF. The CDR3 DNA is TGTGCCATCGGTGAGTCTGTGAGATTTGTCGACCAGCCCCAGCATTTT.

This clonotype occurred many times. This chain links TRBV20-1 with TRBJ2-2; D uncertain. The CDR3 loop spans 15 amino acids. CDR1 and CDR2 (germline): DFQATT, SNEGSKA (reference sequence). V lost 0 bases, J lost 3 bases, and 11 bases lay in between. The CDR3 spells CSARDQATDTGELFF. CDR3 DNA sequence: TGCAGTGCTAGAGATCAAGCCACTGACACCGGGGAGCTGTTTTTT.

Ten or more counts support this clonotype. The rearrangement joins TRBV5-6 to TRBJ2-1; D is uncertain. The V and J ends lost 4 bases and 4 bases respectively, with 9 bases between them. From germline, CDR1 is SGHDT and CDR2 YYEEEE. The CDR3 has 13 residues. DNA of the CDR3: TGTGCCAGCAGCCCCGACCCGTACAATGAGCAGTTCTTC. Its protein is CASSPDPYNEQFF.

This clonotype has just one count. This chain connects TRBV7-2 to TRBJ1-5, with D unresolved. Germline lookup yields CDR1 SGHTA and CDR2 FQGNSA. Trimming pared 4 bases from V and 11 bases from J, leaving 15 bases between. The CDR3 length is 13 residues. CDR3 nucleotide sequence: TGTGCCAGCAGCTCGGGCAGACAAGAGACCCAGCATTTT. This translates into CASSSGRQETQHF.

This clonotype was seen only a few times. The chain employs TRBV3-1 and TRBJ1-5, with D possibly TRBD1 on 5 matching bases. Trimming removed 1 base from V and 3 bases from J, with 10 bases in between. CDR1 LGHDT and CDR2 YNNKEL come from the germline V gene (reference sequence). The CDR3 contains 15 residues. In DNA form, the CDR3 reads TGTGCCAGCAGCCAAGGGGGCGGAAACAATCAGCCCCAGCATTTT. It specifies CASSQGGGNNQPQHF. The whole variable domain, filled in from reference TRBV3-1 and TRBJ1-5, reads DTAVSQTPKYLVTQMGNDKSIKCEQNLGHDTMYWYKQDSKKFLKIMFSYNNKELIINETVPNRFSPKSPDKAHLNLHINSLELGDSAVYFCASSQGGGNNQPQHFGDGTRLSIL.

This clonotype was counted only a few times. A clone one base away is much larger, so this may be a read error. The chain combines TRBV2 with TRBJ2-1, with no clear D. The CDR3 consists of 12 residues. Germline V CDR1 and CDR2: SNHLY, FYNNEI. The V end lost 4 bases, the J end lost 15 bases, and 16 bases lay between the germline ends. The CDR3 loop reads CASSGGYGLPFF. In nucleotides, the CDR3 is TGTGCCAGCAGTGGGGGTTATGGTCTCCCGTTCTTC.

The chain joins TRBV7-3 to TRBJ1-3; D perhaps matches TRBD1 (6 bases). CDR3 length: 11 amino acids. From germline, CDR1 is SGHTA and CDR2 FQGTGA. Trimming cost V 8 bases and J 7 bases, with 9 bases left between them. The DNA of the CDR3 is TGTGCCAGCGGGGGCGGGAACACCATATATTTT. Protein product: CASGGGNTIYF.

There are many counts of this clonotype. V is TRBV11-2 and J is TRBJ1-2; D might be TRBD1 (5 bases). This CDR3 has 15 residues. Per the germline V gene, CDR1 is SGHAT and CDR2 is FQNNGV. V was trimmed by 0 bases and J by 1 base, leaving 9 bases between them. CDR3 residues: CASSLEAGFNYGYTF. In DNA form, the CDR3 reads TGTGCCAGCAGCTTAGAGGCAGGGTTTAACTATGGCTACACCTTC. The entire variable domain, with the rest obtained from reference TRBV11-2 and TRBJ1-2, is as follows: EAGVAQSPRYKIIEKRQSVAFWCNPISGHATLYWYQQILGQGPKLLIQFQNNGVVDDSQLPKDRFSAERLKGVDSTLKIQPAKLEDSAVYLCASSLEAGFNYGYTFGSGTRLTVV.